The source of this TCR beta chain is a study of T cells in Graves' hyperthyroidism and ophthalmopathy. Study details: Peripheral blood samples were taken at initial diagnosis, prior to any treatment.

Notes on this clonotype: Its target is not known.

Amplification yielded TCR beta CDR3 regions, with RNA transcripts as the source. The HTBI primer set served for first-round RT-PCR of the TCR CDR3. From the multiplex PCR reads, TCRdb called clonotypes with MiXCR, one entry per CDR3 protein. Of hundreds of thousands of distinct CDR3 sequences in the sample, more than 15% were seen once. The CDR3 totals 12 residues. From germline, CDR1 is SEHNR and CDR2 FQNEAQ (reference sequence). V was shortened by 8 bases and J by 3 bases, with 10 bases between the two germline ends. Study-wide results and limits: Ophthalmopathy stood apart from stable hyperthyroidism in a 13 V-J model.

Clinical symptoms, serum thyroxine, TRAb, thyroid ultrasound and orbital computed tomography established diagnosis. The TCR was taken from a woman between 18 and 29 years old with Graves' hyperthyroidism. Sequencing used blood. The chain combines TRBV7-9 with TRBJ1-1; D call uncertain. CDR3 in DNA: TGTGCCAGCGCCTTTCGAGACACTGAAGCTTTCTTT. Translated: CASAFRDTEAFF.